This entry describes one T cell receptor (beta chain). The antigen is not known. This record belongs to a study of shared clonotypes between healthy human individuals. Across the study: Per donor, CD8 memory used one plate, CD8 naive used two, CD4 memory used three and CD4 naive used three. Findings and limits, study-wide: Non-shared clonotypes displayed generation probabilities falling below those of clonotypes present in all four donors. Four donors had approximately 4.6% of their naive CD4 clonotypes in common.

Evenly divided among several immunoSEQ plates was the genomic DNA of each subset. The assay was immunoSEQ multiplex PCR, and TCRdb's table has in-frame clones only and misses some. The sample shows some 650,000 clones, about 96% of them seen only once. Germline CDR1 and CDR2: MNHNY and SVGAGI (reference sequence). The CDR3 contains 16 residues. V shed 6 bases and J 0 bases; nucleotides not matched to a gene: 6. Source material: naive CD4+ T cells sorted from blood. Subset denoted: CD45RA+ positively selected. The V call is TRBV6-6, the J call TRBJ2-1; TRBD2 matches 9 bases. The TCR sequence derives from a woman aged 25 to 39 in good health. Here the CDR3 reads CASRSTSGDSYNEQFF. The CDR3 nucleotides are TGTGCCAGCAGATCGACTAGCGGAGACTCCTACAATGAGCAGTTCTTC.